What follows are 13 T cell receptor beta chains derived from one specimen sequenced in a study of cytomegalovirus exposure and HLA in healthy donors. Both 60 Vbeta primers and 13 Jbeta primers went into the PCR. Some clones are missing from TCRdb's copy, which holds only in-frame ones; the method was immunoSEQ multiplex PCR. Of more than 95,000 clones in the sample, roughly 76% are singletons; the top ten hold over 2.5%. The sample comprised PBMCs. The origin of the receptors is a woman aged 50 to 60 in good health and CMV-seronegative.

This sequence joins TRBV9 and TRBJ2-3, with D possibly being TRBD2 (6 bases). V lost 0 bases, J lost 3 bases, and 14 bases lay in between. CDR3 length: 16 residues. Germline values: CDR1 SGDLS, CDR2 YYNGEE. This CDR3 reads CASSVGLAVLTDTQYF. The DNA for the CDR3 is TGTGCCAGCAGCGTAGGTTTAGCGGTACTAACAGATACGCAGTATTTT.

This sequence joins TRBV9 and TRBJ2-7; D is possibly TRBD1 (5 bases). Trimming stripped 0 bases from V and 4 bases from J, with 8 bases between. The CDR3 contains 13 residues. In germline, CDR1 is SGDLS, CDR2 YYNGEE. DNA for the CDR3: TGTGCCAGCAGCGTAGGGGGCGAGTACGAGCAGTACTTC. Encoded protein: CASSVGGEYEQYF.

The chain recombines TRBV5-1 with TRBJ2-5; 9 bases fit TRBD2. The CDR3 has 14 amino acids. CDR1 and CDR2 (germline): SGHRS, YFSETQ. With 0 bases clipped from V and 4 bases from J, the junction kept 1 base outside the gene matches. The CDR3 region is CASSLVSGRETQYF. DNA of the CDR3: TGCGCCAGCAGCTTGGTTAGCGGGAGAGAGACCCAGTACTTC.

This clone came up once. The chain is built from TRBV6-5 and TRBJ2-1; tentative D call: TRBD1 (6 bases). Deletions cut 0 bases from V and 4 bases from J, with 13 bases between. The germline gives CDR1 MNHEY, CDR2 SVGAGI. The CDR3 runs to 16 residues. The CDR3 reads CASSYSSGEKYNEQFF. CDR3 coding DNA: TGTGCCAGCAGTTACTCGTCAGGGGAAAAATACAATGAGCAGTTCTTC.

The chain has TRBV14 and TRBJ2-7; D gene uncertain. Germline V gives CDR1 SGHDN, CDR2 FVKESK. Trimming stripped 2 bases from V and 2 bases from J, with 16 bases between. The CDR3 loop spans 16 amino acids. As DNA, the CDR3 is TGTGCCAGCAGCCAAAGGCAAGGCGGCTTCGCCTACGAGCAGTACTTC. Translated: CASSQRQGGFAYEQYF.

With respect to this clone: A read error may produce the germline difference seen at one junction end. V usage is TRBV2 and J usage is TRBJ2-5; D perhaps matches TRBD2 (5 bases). CDR1 and CDR2 (germline): SNHLY, FYNNEI. CDR3 size: 15 residues. The CDR3: CASRAEASSQKTQYF. The CDR3 DNA sequence: TGTGCCAGCCGCGCCGAGGCTAGCAGCCAAAAGACCCAGTACTTC.

The rearrangement links TRBV11-2 to TRBJ2-1; tentatively, D is TRBD1 (5 bases). Germline CDR1 is SGHAT and CDR2 is FQNNGV. V was cut by 0 bases and J by 4 bases, with 7 bases left in between. This CDR3 is 14 amino acids long. The CDR3, as DNA: TGTGCCAGCAGCTTAGAGACAGCTTACAATGAGCAGTTCTTC. Its translation is CASSLETAYNEQFF.

With regard to this clone: Mismatch with germline at one junction end may stem from a read error. The chain uses TRBV7-9 and TRBJ1-1, with D perhaps TRBD1 (6 bases). The CDR3 runs 15 residues. Germline loops: CDR1 SEHNR, CDR2 FQNEAQ (reference sequence). This CDR3 is CSSRAKDRINTEAFF. The CDR3 coding sequence is TGTTCCAGCAGGGCCAAAGACAGGATTAACACTGAAGCTTTCTTT. The variable domain in full, with the rest retrieved from reference TRBV7-9 and TRBJ1-1, is DTGVSQNPRHKITKRGQNVTFRCDPISEHNRLYWYRQTLGQGPEFLTYFQNEAQLEKSRLLSDRFSAERPKGSFSTLEIQRTEQGDSAMYLCSSRAKDRINTEAFFGQGTRLTVV.

The chain uses TRBV6-1 and TRBJ1-1, with D hard to call. The CDR3 length is 13 residues. Trimming pared 4 bases from V and 0 bases from J, leaving 6 bases between. Germline-derived CDR1 and CDR2 are MNHNS and SASEGT. The CDR3 loop reads CASSAEMNTEAFF. The CDR3 DNA reads TGTGCCAGCAGTGCGGAGATGAACACTGAAGCTTTCTTT.

The chain carries TRBV7-8 and TRBJ2-2, with 8 bases matching TRBD2. Trimming at V came to 4 bases and at J to 5 bases, leaving 15 bases not matched to a gene. CDR1 and CDR2 (germline): SGHVS, FQNEAQ. The CDR3 contains 18 residues. The CDR3: CASSSIFPGGARTGELFF. The CDR3 DNA sequence: TGTGCCAGCAGCTCTATCTTCCCGGGGGGGGCTCGAACCGGGGAGCTGTTTTTT. Full variable domain (missing parts from reference TRBV7-8 and TRBJ2-2): GAGVSQSPRYKVAKRGQDVALRCDPISGHVSLFWYQQALGQGPEFLTYFQNEAQLDKSGLPSDRFFAERPEGSVSTLKIQRTQQEDSAVYLCASSSIFPGGARTGELFFGEGSRLTVL.

The chain employs TRBV30 and TRBJ1-2, with D tentatively TRBD1 (5 bases). V was cut by 1 base and J by 3 bases, with 9 bases left in between. CDR1 and CDR2 from the germline V gene are GTSNPN and SVGIG (reference sequence). CDR3 length: 13 amino acids. CDR3 bases: TGTGCCTGGAGTGGGGGCCCAGACTATGGCTACACCTTC. Its protein is CAWSGGPDYGYTF.

A word on this clone: One end of the junction fails to match germline, which may point to a read error. The CDR3: CASSLRDSHNEQFF. DNA for the CDR3: TGTGCCAGCAGCCTCCGGGACTCCCACAATGAGCAGTTCTTC. The gene calls are TRBV11-3 and TRBJ2-1; tentative D call: TRBD2 (6 bases). The CDR3 has 14 residues. Germline V lookup: CDR1 SGHNT, CDR2 YENEEA.

The rearrangement links TRBV5-1 to TRBJ2-5; D is perhaps TRBD1 (6 bases). Trimming shortened V by 0 bases and J by 5 bases, and 11 bases separated the two germline ends. Germline V gene sequence: CDR1 SGHRS, CDR2 YFSETQ. The CDR3 loop spans 14 amino acids. The CDR3 sequence: CASSLAPGEETQYF. Here the CDR3 DNA reads TGCGCCAGCAGCTTGGCTCCAGGGGAGGAGACCCAGTACTTC.